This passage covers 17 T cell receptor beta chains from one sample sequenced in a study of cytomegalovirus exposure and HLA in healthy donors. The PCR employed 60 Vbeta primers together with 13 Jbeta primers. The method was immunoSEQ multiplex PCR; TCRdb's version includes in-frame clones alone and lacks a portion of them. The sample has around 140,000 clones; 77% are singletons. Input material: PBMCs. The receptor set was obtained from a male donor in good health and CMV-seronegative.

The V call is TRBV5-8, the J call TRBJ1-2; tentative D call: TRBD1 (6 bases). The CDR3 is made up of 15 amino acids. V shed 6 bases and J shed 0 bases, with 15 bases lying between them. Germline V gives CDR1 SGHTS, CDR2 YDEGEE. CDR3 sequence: CASKLPGGPNYGYTF. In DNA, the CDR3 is TGTGCCAGCAAATTACCCGGGGGGCCTAACTATGGCTACACCTTC.

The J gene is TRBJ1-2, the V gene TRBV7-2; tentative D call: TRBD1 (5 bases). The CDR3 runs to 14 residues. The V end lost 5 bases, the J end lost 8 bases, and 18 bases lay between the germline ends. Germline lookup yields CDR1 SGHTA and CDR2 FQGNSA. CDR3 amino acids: CASSAGLRLGGYTF. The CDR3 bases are TGTGCCAGCAGCGCGGGACTCCGGTTGGGGGGCTACACCTTC.

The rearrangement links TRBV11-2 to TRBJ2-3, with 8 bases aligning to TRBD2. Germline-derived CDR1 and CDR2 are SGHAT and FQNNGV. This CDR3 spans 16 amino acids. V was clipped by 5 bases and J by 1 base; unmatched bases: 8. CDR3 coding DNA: TGTGCCAGCAGCCCCCAGGGAGCGGGGGGCACAGATACGCAGTATTTT. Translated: CASSPQGAGGTDTQYF.

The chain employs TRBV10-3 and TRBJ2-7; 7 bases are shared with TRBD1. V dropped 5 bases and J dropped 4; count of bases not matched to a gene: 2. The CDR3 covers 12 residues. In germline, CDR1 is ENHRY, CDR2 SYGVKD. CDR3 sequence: CAISRDSYEQYF. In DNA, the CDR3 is TGTGCCATCAGTAGGGACAGTTACGAGCAGTACTTC.

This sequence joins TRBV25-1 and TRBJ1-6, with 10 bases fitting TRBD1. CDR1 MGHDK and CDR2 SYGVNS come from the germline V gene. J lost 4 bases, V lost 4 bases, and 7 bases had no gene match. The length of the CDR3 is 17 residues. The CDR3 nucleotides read TGTGCCAGCAGTGGGGCTGGGACAGGGGCTTATAATTCACCCCTCCACTTT. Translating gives CASSGAGTGAYNSPLHF.

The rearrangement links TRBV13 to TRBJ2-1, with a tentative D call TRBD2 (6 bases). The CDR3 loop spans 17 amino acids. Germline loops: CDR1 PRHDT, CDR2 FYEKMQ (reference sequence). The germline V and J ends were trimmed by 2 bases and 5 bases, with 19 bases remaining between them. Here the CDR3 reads CASSLPVSGLNNNEQFF. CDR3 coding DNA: TGTGCCAGCAGCTTACCGGTTAGCGGACTAAACAACAATGAGCAGTTCTTC.

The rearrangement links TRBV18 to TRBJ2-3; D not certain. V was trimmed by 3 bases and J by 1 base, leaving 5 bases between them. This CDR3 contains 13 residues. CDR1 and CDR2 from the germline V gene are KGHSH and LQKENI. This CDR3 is CASSPVRTDTQYF. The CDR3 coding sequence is TGTGCCAGCTCACCCGTCCGCACAGATACGCAGTATTTT.

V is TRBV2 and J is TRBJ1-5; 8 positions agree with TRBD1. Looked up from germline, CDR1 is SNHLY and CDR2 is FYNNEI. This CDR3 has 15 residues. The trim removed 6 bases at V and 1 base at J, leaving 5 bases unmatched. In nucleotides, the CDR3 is TGTGCCAGCAGCCGACAGGGGATCAGCAATCAGCCCCAGCATTTT. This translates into CASSRQGISNQPQHF.

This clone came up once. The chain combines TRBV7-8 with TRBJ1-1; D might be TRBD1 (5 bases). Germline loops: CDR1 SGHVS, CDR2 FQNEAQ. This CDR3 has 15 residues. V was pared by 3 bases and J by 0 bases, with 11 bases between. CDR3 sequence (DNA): TGTGCCAGCAGCTTTGCGACAGAGATGAACACTGAAGCTTTCTTT. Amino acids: CASSFATEMNTEAFF.

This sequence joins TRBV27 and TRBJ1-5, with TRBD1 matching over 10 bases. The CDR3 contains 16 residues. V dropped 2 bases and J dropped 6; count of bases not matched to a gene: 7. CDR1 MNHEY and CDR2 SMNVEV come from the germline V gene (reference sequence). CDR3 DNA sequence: TGTGCCAGCAGTTTAGTCGGGACAGGGGTTGCTCAGCCCCAGCATTTT. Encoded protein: CASSLVGTGVAQPQHF.

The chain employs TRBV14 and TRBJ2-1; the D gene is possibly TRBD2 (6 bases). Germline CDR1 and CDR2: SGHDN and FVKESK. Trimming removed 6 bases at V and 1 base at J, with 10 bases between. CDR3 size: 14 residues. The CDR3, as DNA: TGTGCCAGCAGAGGGACTGGATCCTACAATGAGCAGTTCTTC. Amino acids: CASRGTGSYNEQFF.

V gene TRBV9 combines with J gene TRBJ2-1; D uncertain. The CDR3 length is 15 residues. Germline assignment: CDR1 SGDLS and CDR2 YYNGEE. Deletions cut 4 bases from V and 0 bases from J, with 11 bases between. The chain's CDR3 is CASSPSGVSYNEQFF. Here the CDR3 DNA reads TGTGCCAGCAGCCCATCCGGAGTCTCCTACAATGAGCAGTTCTTC.

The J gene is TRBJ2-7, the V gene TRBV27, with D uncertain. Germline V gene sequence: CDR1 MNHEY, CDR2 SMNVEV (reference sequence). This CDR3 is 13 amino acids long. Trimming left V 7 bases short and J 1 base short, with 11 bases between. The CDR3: CASTRHGSYEQYF. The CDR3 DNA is TGTGCCAGCACCCGACACGGTTCCTACGAGCAGTACTTC.

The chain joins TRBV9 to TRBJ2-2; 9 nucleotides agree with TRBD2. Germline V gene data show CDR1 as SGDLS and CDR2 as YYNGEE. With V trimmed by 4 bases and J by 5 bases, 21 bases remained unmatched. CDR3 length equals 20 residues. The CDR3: CASSPNSGLAKGGGTGELFF. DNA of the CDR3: TGTGCCAGCAGCCCCAACTCGGGACTAGCCAAAGGAGGGGGAACCGGGGAGCTGTTTTTT.

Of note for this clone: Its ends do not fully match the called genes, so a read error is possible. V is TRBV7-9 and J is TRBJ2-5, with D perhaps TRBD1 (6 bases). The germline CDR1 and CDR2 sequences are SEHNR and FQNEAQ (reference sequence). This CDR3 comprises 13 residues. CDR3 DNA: TGTTCCAGCGGCAGGGGCCTCCAAGAGACCCAGTACTTC. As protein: CSSGRGLQETQYF.

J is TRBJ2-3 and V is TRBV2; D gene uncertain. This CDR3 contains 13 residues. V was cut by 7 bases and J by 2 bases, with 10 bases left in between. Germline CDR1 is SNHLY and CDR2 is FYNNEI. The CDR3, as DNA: TGTGCCAGCAAGCCCATATTCACAGATACGCAGTATTTT. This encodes CASKPIFTDTQYF.

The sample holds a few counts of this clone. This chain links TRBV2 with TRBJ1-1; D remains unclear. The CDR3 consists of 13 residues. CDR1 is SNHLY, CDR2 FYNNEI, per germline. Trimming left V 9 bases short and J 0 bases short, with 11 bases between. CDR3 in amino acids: CARSIEMNTEAFF. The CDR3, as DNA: TGTGCCAGATCAATAGAGATGAACACTGAAGCTTTCTTT.